This TCR beta chain is drawn from a study of cytomegalovirus exposure and HLA in healthy donors. Overall study findings and caveats: Diagnosis of cytomegalovirus status made by the classifier reportedly showed high specificity and sensitivity. Under in vitro conditions, a few CMV-associated chains were confirmed as specific for CMV antigens.

Only in-frame clones appear in the TCRdb table, and some are missing; sequencing was by immunoSEQ multiplex PCR. Of more than 300,000 clones listed, approximately 90% are singletons. The V and J ends lost 5 bases and 1 base, in that order; junction bases with no gene match: 6. The germline V gene has CDR1 SGHVS and CDR2 FQNEAQ. The CDR3 contains 15 residues. Turning to this clone: Its antigen is undetermined.

The specimen sequenced was PBMCs. This receptor was obtained from a woman aged 18-30 years in good health and CMV-seronegative. The rearrangement links TRBV7-8 to TRBJ2-3, with 7 bases lining up with TRBD2. The CDR3 spells CASSLLTSGTDTQYF. CDR3 DNA sequence: TGTGCCAGCAGCCTCCTTACTAGCGGCACAGATACGCAGTATTTT. Using reference TRBV7-8 and TRBJ2-3 for the parts outside the CDR3, the full variable domain is GAGVSQSPRYKVAKRGQDVALRCDPISGHVSLFWYQQALGQGPEFLTYFQNEAQLDKSGLPSDRFFAERPEGSVSTLKIQRTQQEDSAVYLCASSLLTSGTDTQYFGPGTRLTVL.